This T cell receptor (beta chain) derives from a study of molecular identifiers for immune sequencing clone quantification (dated by TCRdb to the late 2010s). With respect to the entire study: For a replicate experiment, RNA from roughly 18,000 or 92,000 naive CD8 T cells was divided into five aliquots, and four of the five aliquots were sequenced. This methods study benchmarked molecular-identifier clustering-based TCR repertoire sequencing (MIDCIRS) and TCR RNA copy counting, using CD8 T cells to do so.

In the case of this clonotype: It has no known antigen specificity. Per-nucleotide qualities are absent, and no much larger clonotype sits a single base away.

Naive CD8 T cell libraries were made from approximately 20,000 to 1,000,000 sorted cells using 10%, 30% or 50% of purified RNA. Naive CD8 T cells were FACS-sorted as CD8+CD4-CCR7+CD45RA+ on a BD FACSAria II into RLT Plus buffer. Detection sensitivity was tested by spiking Jurkat RNA equal to some 10 TCR copies' worth into samples containing about 20,000-1,000,000 naive CD8 T cells. Enrichment of CD8 T cells was done with RosetteSep CD8+ T Cell Enrichment Cocktail plus Ficoll-Paque, and ACK red cell lysis came afterward. The library was made by PCR. The sequencer was a NextSeq 500. Bulk TCR libraries were generated as previously described, with the TCR primers listed in Table S5 used. Total RNA was purified with the Qiagen AllPrep DNA/RNA kit. Before analysis, reads from multiple sequencing runs of the same library were pooled. In the original analysis: Only reads with exact TCR constant sequence were kept, trimmed to 150 nt, and grouped by their 12-nt molecular barcodes. Within each barcode group, reads were sub-clustered at a 15% Levenshtein threshold, and quality-weighted consensus sequences were built per RNA molecule. Non-functional sequences were discarded, and so were lower-count sequences lying one edit away from another sequence. On the basis of fitting two negative binomial distributions, barcode sub-clusters with fewer than 20% of the maximum read count were discarded. Using fastp trimming at Q25 and MiXCR clonotype assembly, TCRdb reanalyzed the public sequencing data and kept in-frame beta chains. Under each unique CDR3 protein, matching rows form one entry showing the most common genes and DNA. These V and J calls are TCRdb output, not the study's own analysis. This sample has about 630,000 distinct CDR3 sequences in its table, and approximately 24% of those were observed once. Approximately 0.75% of the sample is in the top ten clones.

Results the study describes overall, beyond this receptor: Modeling estimated roughly 3.2 recovered TCR RNA copies per cell, compared with around 9.7 by digital PCR, which implies roughly 30% capture efficiency. Spiked-in Jurkat TCR RNA equal to a single cell's worth was reported to be detectable even within 1,200,000 naive CD8 T cells. In CMV-specific effector cells, over 99% of molecules were held by clones above 20 RNA copies, whereas under 1% of molecules were held by such clones in naive cells. The sizes of highly expanded clones could end up underestimated when identical TCR molecules share a barcode. When barcode sub-clustering was omitted, TCR diversity was inflated by chimeric consensus sequences, with chimeras reaching as high as 47%. Spiked-in Jurkat TCR RNA (approximately 9 copies' worth), which is not part of the donor repertoire, was contained in the naive libraries.

The CDR3 measures 13 amino acids from cysteine to phenylalanine. Just CDR3 DNA is preserved here, 39 bases in frame from base 1. Trimming removed 2 bases from V and 3 bases from J, leaving 8 bases between the germline ends. CDR1 and CDR2 are drawn from the germline V gene: MNHEY, SVGAGI. Material for sequencing was naive CD8+ T cells from blood, with Jurkat cell RNA spiked in. Interpreted using the paper, the cell subset or site label stands for: FACS-sorted CD8+CD4-CCR7+CD45RA+ naive T cells. This chain joins TRBV6-5 to TRBJ2-7; possibly the D gene is TRBD1, per 5 matching bases. The sequence derives from a human donor in good health. Some libraries in this study had Jurkat cell RNA spiked in. The CDR3 region reads CASSYGALYEQYF. The sequence in DNA is TGTGCCAGCAGTTACGGGGCTCTCTACGAGCAGTACTTC.